Listed here are 30 T cell receptor beta chains from one sample, sequenced in a study of regulatory T cells in long-lasting Graves disease. Regarding time point: persistent/refractory GD, antithyroid drugs over 5 years with positive TRAb. PBMCs provided the RNA from which the TCR library was made. iRepertoire HTBI primers and Arm-PCR of CDR3 regions built TCR beta libraries. TCRdb independently ran MiXCR on the multiplex PCR reads; one entry per CDR3 protein. The repertoire holds about 430,000 distinct CDR3 sequences, with 20% to 25% as singletons. Sequencing used peripheral blood mononuclear cells (PBMCs), obtained when the disease was refractory, from a patient treated with antithyroid drugs. These receptors were obtained from a female donor with Graves disease.

This clonotype was seen a handful of times. This chain uses TRBV19 with TRBJ1-6; TRBD1 matches 10 bases. CDR3 length equals 16 residues. The germline V gene has CDR1 LNHDA and CDR2 SQIVND (reference sequence). Germline trimming cut 3 bases from V and 6 bases from J; bases unmatched to any gene: 5. CDR3 residues: CASSMLGQGSNSPLHF. The CDR3 coding sequence is TGTGCCAGTAGTATGCTGGGACAGGGGTCTAATTCACCCCTCCACTTT. Full variable domain (missing parts from reference TRBV19 and TRBJ1-6): DGGITQSPKYLFRKEGQNVTLSCEQNLNHDAMYWYRQDPGQGLRLIYYSQIVNDFQKGDIAEGYSVSREKKESFPLTVTSAQKNPTAFYLCASSMLGQGSNSPLHFGNGTRLTVT.

There are many counts of this clonotype. The chain uses TRBV28 and TRBJ1-1, with D possibly TRBD1 on 5 matching bases. Germline V gives CDR1 MDHEN, CDR2 SYDVKM. The CDR3 sequence is 12 residues long. V was clipped by 6 bases and J by 11 bases, with 16 bases between them. This chain's CDR3 is CASSSPGRSAFF. The CDR3 region has the DNA TGTGCCAGCAGCTCTCCGGGACGCTCCGCTTTCTTT.

This clonotype was seen ten or more times. The V gene is TRBV12-3 or TRBV12-4, the J gene TRBJ2-7, with D possibly TRBD2 on 5 matching bases. The CDR3 extends over 15 amino acids. V dropped 5 bases and J dropped 2 bases, with 16 bases sitting between them. CDR3 nucleotide sequence: TGTGCCAGCAGTCAAGTCGGGATCTCCACCTACGAGCAGTACTTC. Amino acid sequence: CASSQVGISTYEQYF.

The chain carries TRBV19 and TRBJ1-1; tentatively, D is TRBD1 (5 bases). In germline, CDR1 is LNHDA, CDR2 SQIVND (reference sequence). CDR3 size: 14 residues. Trimming took off 5 bases at V and 3 bases at J, with 13 bases between the two ends. The CDR3 spells CASSPLDSYTEAFF. CDR3 nucleotides: TGTGCCAGTAGTCCCCTCGACAGTTACACTGAAGCTTTCTTT.

This clonotype came up many times. The CDR3 nucleotides are TGTGCCAGCAGTTTCACGGGAATTGGAGAGACCCAGTACTTC. Its protein product is CASSFTGIGETQYF. This chain joins TRBV28 and TRBJ2-5, with D possibly matching TRBD2 (5 bases). Between the trimmed V and J ends, which lost 3 bases and 4 bases, there was a span of 12 bases. Germline CDR1 MDHEN, CDR2 SYDVKM. The length of the CDR3 is 14 residues.

This clonotype has ten or more counts. The rearrangement uses TRBV24-1 and TRBJ1-5; D unresolved. The CDR3 is made up of 15 amino acids. The germline V and J ends were trimmed by 2 bases and 3 bases, with 10 bases remaining between them. Germline V lookup: CDR1 KGHDR, CDR2 SFDVKD. This chain's CDR3 is CATSDSLQPNQPQHF. The CDR3 nucleotides read TGTGCCACCAGTGATTCTCTCCAGCCCAATCAGCCCCAGCATTTT.

The CDR3: CASSADREGNTEAFF. DNA for the CDR3: TGTGCCAGCAGCGCAGACAGGGAGGGGAACACTGAAGCTTTCTTT. The chain recombines TRBV7-9 with TRBJ1-1; TRBD1 aligns across 7 bases. Germline V CDR1 and CDR2: SEHNR, FQNEAQ (reference sequence). The trim removed 5 bases at V and 1 base at J, leaving 7 bases unmatched. The CDR3 covers 15 residues.

This clonotype was detected many times. The chain employs TRBV28 and TRBJ2-7, with 8 bases aligning to TRBD1. V lost 5 bases and J lost 3; bases outside the gene matches: 6. The length of the CDR3 is 14 residues. The germline CDR1 and CDR2 sequences are MDHEN and SYDVKM. CDR3 bases: TGTGCCAGCAGTCAGGGGGCTGGGGGCTACGAGCAGTACTTC. This sequence encodes CASSQGAGGYEQYF. Combining the CDR3 with reference TRBV28 and TRBJ2-7 gives the whole variable domain DVKVTQSSRYLVKRTGEKVFLECVQDMDHENMFWYRQDPGLGLRLIYFSYDVKMKEKGDIPEGYSVSREKKERFSLILESASTNQTSMYLCASSQGAGGYEQYFGPGTRLTVT.

A word on this clonotype: This may come from a read error, since a much larger clone is one base off. This chain joins TRBV27 and TRBJ1-3; 7 bases fit TRBD1. J was trimmed by 7 bases and V by 8 bases; bases with no gene match: 14. The CDR3 length is 15 residues. Germline CDR1 is MNHEY and CDR2 is SMNVEV (reference sequence). CDR3 sequence reads: CASGYAGTAANTIYF. For the CDR3, the DNA is TGTGCCAGCGGTTACGCCGGGACAGCGGCGAACACCATATATTTT.

This clonotype was detected only a few times. V usage is TRBV20-1 and J usage is TRBJ1-4, with TRBD1 identical over 9 bases. The V segment lost 7 bases and the J segment 7 bases; nucleotides outside the gene matches: 4. This CDR3 region has 12 residues. Per the germline V gene, CDR1 is DFQATT and CDR2 is SNEGSKA (reference sequence). The CDR3 nucleotides are TGCAGTGGGACAGGGGCGAGTGAAAAACTGTTTTTT. Its protein is CSGTGASEKLFF.

Regarding this clonotype: This may come from a read error, since a much larger clone is one base off. The chain recombines TRBV6-1 with TRBJ2-7; TRBD1 matches 7 bases. The CDR3 is 14 amino acids. From germline, CDR1 is MNHNS and CDR2 SASEGT. After removal of 7 bases from V and 3 bases from J, the junction contained 9 bases not matched to a gene. This chain's CDR3 is CASNHRGRDYEQYF. CDR3 bases: TGTGCCAGCAATCACAGGGGCCGGGACTACGAGCAGTACTTC.

The J gene is TRBJ2-2, the V gene TRBV5-1; TRBD1 agrees at 8 bases. V lost 5 bases, J lost 6 bases, and 12 bases stayed unmatched. CDR3 length: 16 residues. CDR1 is SGHRS, CDR2 YFSETQ, per germline. CDR3 sequence reads: CASSIKGQVAAGELFF. DNA for the CDR3: TGCGCCAGCAGTATAAAGGGACAGGTTGCGGCCGGGGAGCTGTTTTTT. The entire variable domain, with the rest obtained from reference TRBV5-1 and TRBJ2-2, is as follows: KAGVTQTPRYLIKTRGQQVTLSCSPISGHRSVSWYQQTPGQGLQFLFEYFSETQRNKGNFPGRFSGRQFSNSRSEMNVSTLELGDSALYLCASSIKGQVAAGELFFGEGSRLTVL.

This clonotype was recorded a few times. The V and J genes are TRBV30 and TRBJ2-1; 8 nucleotides align to TRBD2. V gave up 2 bases and J gave up 6 bases; unmatched junction bases: 6. Germline CDR1 is GTSNPN and CDR2 is SVGIG (reference sequence). This CDR3 is 14 amino acids long. CDR3 in amino acids: CAWSSGGRGNEQFF. The CDR3 DNA reads as TGTGCCTGGAGTTCGGGAGGGAGGGGCAATGAGCAGTTCTTC.

In this sample, this clonotype turned up many times. V usage is TRBV29-1 and J usage is TRBJ2-7; 8 bases match TRBD2. V dropped 3 bases and J dropped 5; count of bases not matched to a gene: 6. The CDR3 extends over 13 amino acids. Germline lookup yields CDR1 SQVTM and CDR2 ANQGSEA. CDR3 DNA: TGCAGCGTTGATACGGGGGGGGTGGACGAGCAGTACTTC. This codes for CSVDTGGVDEQYF.

This clonotype occurred many times. The V call is TRBV28, the J call TRBJ2-7, with 11 bases matching TRBD1. This CDR3 has 14 residues. J lost 8 bases, V lost 5 bases, and 8 bases had no gene match. The germline V gene has CDR1 MDHEN and CDR2 SYDVKM. The CDR3 sequence: CASSTRDRGFQQYF. DNA of the CDR3: TGTGCCAGCAGTACCCGGGACAGGGGGTTTCAGCAGTACTTC. The complete variable domain, with remaining parts taken from reference TRBV28 and TRBJ2-7, reads DVKVTQSSRYLVKRTGEKVFLECVQDMDHENMFWYRQDPGLGLRLIYFSYDVKMKEKGDIPEGYSVSREKKERFSLILESASTNQTSMYLCASSTRDRGFQQYFGPGTRLTVT.

In regard to this clonotype: At one end the junction does not follow the germline gene, possibly because of a read error. V and J are TRBV28 and TRBJ2-7; 9 bases align to TRBD1. The germline gives CDR1 MDHEN, CDR2 SYDVKM. This CDR3 has 14 residues. The CDR3 protein is CASSFGTGSYGQYF. CDR3 coding DNA: TGTGCCAGCAGTTTCGGGACAGGGTCCTACGGGCAGTACTTC.

The sample holds many counts of this clonotype. V gene TRBV12-3 or TRBV12-4 combines with J gene TRBJ1-2; 8 bases match TRBD1. V was clipped by 3 bases and J by 6 bases; unmatched bases: 9. CDR3 length: 15 amino acids. The CDR3 loop is CASSFAGGDHDGYTF. In nucleotides, the CDR3 is TGTGCCAGCAGTTTTGCAGGGGGCGACCATGATGGCTACACCTTC.

V gene TRBV5-6 combines with J gene TRBJ1-2; 7 bases line up with TRBD1. Germline trimming cut 2 bases from V and 4 bases from J; bases unmatched to any gene: 11. The CDR3 is made up of 16 amino acids. Germline CDR1 SGHDT, CDR2 YYEEEE. CDR3 in amino acids: CASSFYRDSYFYGYTF. The CDR3 DNA sequence: TGTGCCAGCAGCTTCTACCGGGACAGCTATTTCTATGGCTACACCTTC.

This clonotype was seen more than once but under ten times. In DNA form, the CDR3 reads TGTGCCATCAGTGAGTCGGGGGGCGATGGCTACACCTTC. It codes for CAISESGGDGYTF. The rearrangement uses TRBV10-3 and TRBJ1-2; possibly TRBD1 for D (6 bases). Germline CDR1 ENHRY, CDR2 SYGVKD. V gave up 0 bases and J gave up 6 bases, with 8 bases separating them. CDR3 length: 13 residues.

Comment on this clonotype: It may be a read error: a sequence one base away is much more abundant. The CDR3 does not close with the conserved phenylalanine or tryptophan, likely indicating a read error. V gene TRBV12-3 or TRBV12-4 combines with J gene TRBJ2-7, with D unresolved. With 7 bases removed from V and 5 bases from J, the gap between germline ends came to 9 bases. This CDR3 has 11 amino acids. The CDR3, as DNA: TGTGCCAGCATGAAGGGTCACGAGCAGTACCTC. Encoded protein: CASMKGHEQYL.

CDR3 nucleotides: TGCAGCAAGGTGGAAACTAGCGGGAAGGAGACCCAGTACTTC. This encodes CSKVETSGKETQYF. The chain joins TRBV20-1 to TRBJ2-5; the match to TRBD2 covers 10 bases. CDR1 and CDR2 from the germline V gene are DFQATT and SNEGSKA (reference sequence). The CDR3 spans 14 residues.

The sample holds a few counts of this clonotype. The chain uses TRBV9 and TRBJ2-2; 9 positions agree with TRBD2. Per germline, CDR1 SGDLS and CDR2 YYNGEE. CDR3 size: 17 residues. V lost 0 bases, J lost 4 bases, and 7 bases stayed unmatched. The CDR3 nucleotides read TGTGCCAGCAGCGTAGGGGGCCTAGCGGGACCCACCGGGGAGCTGTTTTTT. Translation gives CASSVGGLAGPTGELFF.

The chain's CDR3 is CASGQGGVNTEAFF. The CDR3, as DNA: TGTGCCAGCGGCCAAGGGGGAGTGAACACTGAAGCTTTCTTT. The chain employs TRBV9 and TRBJ1-1; TRBD1 might be the D (6 bases). Germline loops: CDR1 SGDLS, CDR2 YYNGEE. V lost 7 bases and J 0 bases, leaving 13 bases between the germline ends. This CDR3 is 14 amino acids long.

This clonotype has at least ten counts. V is TRBV27 and J is TRBJ2-7; 11 bases agree with TRBD2. Germline V gene sequence: CDR1 MNHEY, CDR2 SMNVEV (reference sequence). Unmatched junction bases numbered 4, after V lost 7 bases and J lost 2 bases. The CDR3 length is 14 residues. The chain's CDR3 is CASKIAGGPYEQYF. As DNA, the CDR3 is TGTGCCAGCAAGATAGCGGGAGGGCCCTACGAGCAGTACTTC.

This clonotype was seen repeatedly, ten times or more. The CDR3 is CASSMTQGGEKLFF. CDR3 nucleotide sequence: TGTGCCAGCTCCATGACCCAGGGTGGCGAAAAACTGTTTTTT. J is TRBJ1-4 and V is TRBV6-1; possibly TRBD1 for D (5 bases). The germline gives CDR1 MNHNS, CDR2 SASEGT. V was cut by 8 bases and J by 8 bases, with 18 bases left in between. This CDR3 has 14 residues.

The chain is built from TRBV5-1 and TRBJ2-1; possible D gene TRBD1, 5 bases. The CDR3 spans 15 residues. V lost 1 base to trimming and J lost 7 bases, with 15 bases between them. Germline values: CDR1 SGHRS, CDR2 YFSETQ. As DNA, the CDR3 is TGCGCCAGCAGCTTGTCTCAGGGTCCTGGGAATGAGCAGTTCTTC. Translated: CASSLSQGPGNEQFF.

The chain recombines TRBV9 with TRBJ2-7; tentatively, D is TRBD1 or TRBD2 (5 bases each). The germline CDR1 and CDR2 sequences are SGDLS and YYNGEE. The CDR3 contains 16 residues. Trimming took off 3 bases at V and 2 bases at J, with 18 bases between the two ends. CDR3 loop: CASSATGDLQPYEQYF. The CDR3 bases are TGTGCCAGCAGCGCGACCGGGGACCTCCAGCCCTACGAGCAGTACTTC.

The chain is built from TRBV10-3 and TRBJ2-7, with a tentative D call TRBD1 (5 bases). Per the germline V gene, CDR1 is ENHRY and CDR2 is SYGVKD. The CDR3 has 16 amino acids. V dropped 0 bases and J dropped 7 bases, with 19 bases sitting between them. In DNA, the CDR3 is TGTGCCATCAGTGAGTCTTCCCCTCCCAGGGCGTGGGAGCAGTACTTC. Its protein is CAISESSPPRAWEQYF.

This clonotype has a handful of counts. The J gene is TRBJ1-1, the V gene TRBV19; TRBD1 aligns across 7 bases. The J segment lost 0 bases and the V segment lost 6 bases, leaving 13 bases of the junction unmatched. Germline V CDR1 and CDR2: LNHDA, SQIVND (reference sequence). The CDR3 consists of 17 residues. The CDR3 sequence is CASSPIQGGLLNTEAFF. CDR3 DNA sequence: TGTGCCAGTAGCCCTATCCAAGGGGGCCTTTTGAACACTGAAGCTTTCTTT.

The chain uses TRBV28 and TRBJ1-3; D call uncertain. Germline CDR1 is MDHEN and CDR2 is SYDVKM. The CDR3 is 12 residues long. The V gene lost 5 bases and the J gene lost 7 bases, with 9 bases spanning the gap. CDR3 sequence reads: CASSPIRNTIYF. The CDR3 bases are TGTGCCAGCAGTCCGATACGGAACACCATATATTTT.